The 23 T cell receptor beta chains below all came from one sample that was sequenced in a study of blood T cell repertoires in COVID-19. The repertoire was sequenced with immunoSEQ multiplex PCR; TCRdb's copy has only in-frame clones and lacks some. The sample includes over 80,000 clones, about 89% seen only once; the top ten take about 20%. Sequencing was carried out using peripheral blood. These receptors were taken from a human donor in a cohort sampled during active COVID-19.

The chain has TRBV18 and TRBJ2-1; 13 bases line up with TRBD2. Trimming took 5 bases from V and 7 from J; bases not matched to a gene: 8. Per the germline V gene, CDR1 is KGHSH and CDR2 is LQKENI. The CDR3 spans 16 residues. The CDR3 DNA reads TGTGCCAGCTCAACACGGACTAGCGGGGGCCAAAATGAGCAGTTCTTC. Translated, it gives CASSTRTSGGQNEQFF.

The V and J genes are TRBV28 and TRBJ2-3; 8 bases align to TRBD2. The germline gives CDR1 MDHEN, CDR2 SYDVKM. The CDR3 spans 16 residues. With 3 bases clipped from V and 0 bases from J, the junction kept 5 bases outside the gene matches. CDR3 in amino acids: CASSFGSGSSTDTQYF. The CDR3 nucleotides read TGTGCCAGCAGTTTCGGGAGCGGGAGTAGCACAGATACGCAGTATTTT. The entire variable domain, with the rest obtained from reference TRBV28 and TRBJ2-3, is as follows: DVKVTQSSRYLVKRTGEKVFLECVQDMDHENMFWYRQDPGLGLRLIYFSYDVKMKEKGDIPEGYSVSREKKERFSLILESASTNQTSMYLCASSFGSGSSTDTQYFGPGTRLTVL.

V is TRBV27 and J is TRBJ1-1; D remains ambiguous. The CDR3 contains 15 residues. The germline V gene has CDR1 MNHEY and CDR2 SMNVEV (reference sequence). Trimming removed 6 bases from V and 1 base from J, with 15 bases in between. CDR3 amino acids: CASSRGSYQNTEAFF. The CDR3 nucleotides read TGTGCCAGCAGCCGGGGATCTTATCAGAACACTGAAGCTTTCTTT.

The chain joins TRBV7-2 to TRBJ1-2, with 7 nucleotides matching TRBD1. The V gene's germline CDR1 is SGHTA and CDR2 FQGNSA. The CDR3 is 16 residues long. V dropped 2 bases and J dropped 4; count of bases not matched to a gene: 10. This CDR3 is CASSLLEGALGYGYTF. For the CDR3, the DNA is TGTGCCAGCAGCTTATTAGAGGGGGCGCTCGGCTATGGCTACACCTTC. The entire variable domain, with the rest obtained from reference TRBV7-2 and TRBJ1-2, is as follows: GAGVSQSPSNKVTEKGKDVELRCDPISGHTALYWYRQSLGQGLEFLIYFQGNSAPDKSGLPSDRFSAERTGGSVSTLTIQRTQQEDSAVYLCASSLLEGALGYGYTFGSGTRLTVV.

The chain couples TRBV6-6 to TRBJ1-6, with 8 bases that match TRBD1. Germline trimming cut 4 bases from V and 8 bases from J; bases unmatched to any gene: 7. Germline CDR1 MNHNY, CDR2 SVGAGI (reference sequence). The CDR3 is 15 amino acids. The CDR3 is CASSSRQGRYSPLHF. For the CDR3, the DNA is TGTGCCAGCAGTTCCCGACAGGGGAGGTATTCACCCCTCCACTTT.

This clone was counted once. V gene TRBV24-1 combines with J gene TRBJ2-1; TRBD1 might be the D (5 bases). The CDR3 is 11 amino acids. Per the germline V gene, CDR1 is KGHDR and CDR2 is SFDVKD. V was trimmed by 10 bases and J by 7 bases, leaving 10 bases between them. In DNA, the CDR3 is TGTGCCACTTCAAGGGGAAATGAGCAGTTCTTC. Its translation is CATSRGNEQFF.

This chain connects TRBV7-9 to TRBJ2-5; D is unresolved. The DNA end is a closer match to TRBJ2-7, so the J assignment may be wrong. The CDR3 is 12 residues long. Germline CDR1 and CDR2: SEHNR and FQNEAQ (reference sequence). The CDR3 sequence: CASSPRFYEQYF. The CDR3 DNA reads TGTGCCAGCAGCCCCCGGTTTTACGAGCAGTACTTC.

The V gene is TRBV11-2, the J gene TRBJ2-1; D is unresolved. The CDR3 sequence is 17 residues long. Trimming pared 5 bases from V and 0 bases from J, leaving 17 bases between. Germline CDR1 is SGHAT and CDR2 is FQNNGV. CDR3 region: CASSRTLGGSSYNEQFF. The CDR3 bases are TGTGCCAGCAGCCGAACCCTAGGCGGTAGCTCCTACAATGAGCAGTTCTTC.

The chain links TRBV7-3 to TRBJ2-1, with TRBD2 matching over 9 bases. This CDR3 is 15 amino acids long. From germline, CDR1 is SGHTA and CDR2 FQGTGA. The ends lost 5 bases at V and 8 bases at J; junction bases unmatched: 10. This CDR3 reads CASSRGTSSFYEQFF. In nucleotides, the CDR3 is TGTGCCAGCAGCCGCGGGACTAGCTCATTCTATGAGCAGTTCTTC.

This chain joins TRBV19 and TRBJ2-5, with 8 bases aligning to TRBD2. The length of the CDR3 is 14 residues. The germline gives CDR1 LNHDA, CDR2 SQIVND (reference sequence). The junction had 6 bases not matched to a gene; V was cut back by 4 bases and J by 5 bases. The CDR3 protein is CASSRTSGGETQYF. The CDR3 nucleotides are TGTGCCAGTAGTAGAACTAGCGGAGGGGAGACCCAGTACTTC.

This clone was seen more than once but under ten times. The chain employs TRBV29-1 and TRBJ1-2; possible D gene TRBD1, 5 bases. The germline V gene has CDR1 SQVTM and CDR2 ANQGSEA. This CDR3 comprises 11 residues. Trimming left V 7 bases short and J 3 bases short, with 9 bases between. CDR3 nucleotide sequence: TGCAGCGACGGGGGATACTATGGCTACACCTTC. Amino acid sequence: CSDGGYYGYTF.

This sequence joins TRBV19 and TRBJ2-7; TRBD2 matches at 7 bases. This CDR3 is 15 amino acids long. Germline V gene data show CDR1 as LNHDA and CDR2 as SQIVND (reference sequence). Trimming cost V 3 bases and J 0 bases; bases outside gene matches: 5. CDR3 in DNA: TGTGCCAGTAGTATTTCTCGGACTAGCTCCTACGAGCAGTACTTC. Its translation is CASSISRTSSYEQYF.

The V gene is TRBV19, the J gene TRBJ2-1; D remains ambiguous. Looked up from germline, CDR1 is LNHDA and CDR2 is SQIVND (reference sequence). The CDR3 extends over 11 amino acids. Between the trimmed V and J ends, which lost 9 bases and 9 bases, there was a span of 12 bases. CDR3 in amino acids: CASAIGVEQFF. CDR3 bases: TGTGCCAGCGCGATTGGTGTTGAGCAGTTCTTC.

A single count supports this clone. The V call is TRBV7-2, the J call TRBJ1-2; 7 bases agree with TRBD1. V lost 5 bases and J lost 1; bases outside the gene matches: 7. This CDR3 contains 15 residues. The V gene's germline CDR1 is SGHTA and CDR2 FQGNSA. This CDR3 reads CASSQTGQGNYGYTF. The CDR3 DNA sequence: TGTGCCAGCAGCCAGACAGGGCAGGGTAACTATGGCTACACCTTC.

V and J are TRBV28 and TRBJ1-4; maybe TRBD1 (5 bases). This CDR3 region has 17 residues. The V and J ends lost 5 bases and 8 bases respectively, with 24 bases between them. The V gene's germline CDR1 is MDHEN and CDR2 SYDVKM. The DNA of the CDR3 is TGTGCCAGCAGTCCCCGTTTCGGACATCCCAGAGAGGAAAAACTGTTTTTT. Its translation: CASSPRFGHPREEKLFF.

The rearrangement links TRBV9 to TRBJ2-3; TRBD2 matches 10 bases. The CDR3 totals 16 residues. Germline-derived CDR1 and CDR2 are SGDLS and YYNGEE. The V and J ends lost 3 bases and 3 bases, in that order; junction bases with no gene match: 7. CDR3: CASSEDLAGGTDTQYF. CDR3 bases: TGTGCCAGCAGCGAAGATTTAGCGGGAGGAACAGATACGCAGTATTTT.

The J gene is TRBJ1-2, the V gene TRBV14; D is undetermined. Per the germline V gene, CDR1 is SGHDN and CDR2 is FVKESK. CDR3 size: 12 residues. Trimming stripped 1 base from V and 4 bases from J, with 4 bases between. CDR3 in amino acids: CASSQVGYGYTF. The CDR3 DNA reads as TGTGCCAGCAGCCAAGTCGGCTATGGCTACACCTTC.

This chain connects TRBV7-2 to TRBJ2-5, with a tentative D call TRBD1 (6 bases). This CDR3 has 15 residues. With 4 bases removed from V and 5 bases from J, the gap between germline ends came to 17 bases. The germline V gene has CDR1 SGHTA and CDR2 FQGNSA. The CDR3 sequence is CASSSLTGKGETQYF. The CDR3 nucleotides read TGTGCCAGCAGCTCCCTTACAGGGAAAGGGGAGACCCAGTACTTC.

The genes are TRBV7-9 and TRBJ2-2, with 8 nucleotides matching TRBD2. V lost 2 bases and J lost 6; bases outside the gene matches: 8. The CDR3 is made up of 16 amino acids. Per germline, CDR1 SEHNR and CDR2 FQNEAQ (reference sequence). The CDR3: CASSLLSGSVAGELFF. In DNA form, the CDR3 reads TGTGCCAGCAGCTTATTGAGCGGGAGCGTCGCCGGGGAGCTGTTTTTT.

The chain employs TRBV27 and TRBJ2-7, with TRBD1 identical over 7 bases. The J segment lost 3 bases and the V segment lost 5 bases, leaving 4 bases of the junction unmatched. This CDR3 has 13 amino acids. Germline CDR1 reads MNHEY; CDR2 reads SMNVEV (reference sequence). The CDR3 DNA reads TGTGCCAGCAGTATTGACAGGGACTACGAGCAGTACTTC. Translation gives CASSIDRDYEQYF.

The chain couples TRBV29-1 to TRBJ2-1, with 8 nucleotides matching TRBD2. This CDR3 contains 17 residues. Per germline, CDR1 SQVTM and CDR2 ANQGSEA. After removal of 2 bases from V and 4 bases from J, the junction contained 13 bases not matched to a gene. CDR3 amino acids: CSVEMYWVAGRYNEQFF. CDR3 bases: TGCAGCGTTGAAATGTACTGGGTAGCGGGGAGATACAATGAGCAGTTCTTC.

V usage is TRBV5-4 and J usage is TRBJ1-4; 10 bases map to TRBD1. The CDR3 totals 17 residues. The germline CDR1 and CDR2 sequences are SGHNT and YYREEE (reference sequence). V lost 4 bases to trimming and J lost 7 bases; unmatched junction nucleotides: 13. CDR3 loop: CASSGESGTGVSEKLFF. For the CDR3, the DNA is TGTGCCAGCAGCGGGGAATCCGGGACAGGGGTTAGTGAAAAACTGTTTTTT.

This clone was counted once. This sequence joins TRBV19 and TRBJ2-5; 10 bases map to TRBD2. CDR1 LNHDA and CDR2 SQIVND come from the germline V gene (reference sequence). V shed 3 bases, J shed 1 base, and the junction held 17 bases outside the gene matches. There are 20 residues in the CDR3. CDR3 amino acids: CASSIESGRADGRFQETQYF. CDR3 DNA sequence: TGTGCCAGTAGTATTGAGAGCGGGAGGGCCGACGGGAGGTTCCAAGAGACCCAGTACTTC.